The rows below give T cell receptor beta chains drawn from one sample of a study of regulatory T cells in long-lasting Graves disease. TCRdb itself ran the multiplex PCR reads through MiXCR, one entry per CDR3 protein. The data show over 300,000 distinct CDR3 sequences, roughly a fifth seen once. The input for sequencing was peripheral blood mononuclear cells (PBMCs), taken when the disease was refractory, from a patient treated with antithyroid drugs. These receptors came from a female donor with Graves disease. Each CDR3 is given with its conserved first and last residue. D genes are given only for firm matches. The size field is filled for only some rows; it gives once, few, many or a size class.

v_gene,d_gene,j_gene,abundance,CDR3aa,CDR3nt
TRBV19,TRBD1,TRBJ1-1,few,CASRQGAVGAEAFF,TGTGCCAGTAGGCAGGGGGCTGTTGGGGCTGAAGCTTTCTTT
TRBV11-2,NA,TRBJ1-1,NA,CASSLDLRGLMNTEAFF,TGTGCCAGCAGCTTAGATCTCCGTGGTCTCATGAACACTGAAGCTTTCTTT
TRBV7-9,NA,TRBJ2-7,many,CASSSPNEQYF,TGTGCCAGCAGCTCCCCAAACGAGCAGTACTTC
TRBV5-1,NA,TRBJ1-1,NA,CASSFVGTEAFF,TGCGCCAGCAGCTTTGTGGGGACTGAAGCTTTCTTT
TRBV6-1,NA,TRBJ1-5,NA,CASSEANGQPQHF,TGTGCCAGCAGTGAAGCGAACGGTCAGCCCCAGCATTTT
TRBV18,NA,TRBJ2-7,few,CASSPRGAGSSYEQYF,TGTGCCAGCTCACCTCGTGGAGCAGGGAGCTCCTACGAGCAGTACTTC
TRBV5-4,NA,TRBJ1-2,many,CASSLMGKDGYTF,TGTGCCAGCAGCTTGATGGGCAAGGATGGCTACACCTTC
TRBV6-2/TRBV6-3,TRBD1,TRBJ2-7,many,CASSYSSPGQEYEQYF,TGTGCCAGCAGTTACTCATCTCCGGGACAGGAGTACGAGCAGTACTTC
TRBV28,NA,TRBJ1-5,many,CASSLSRAYGRGRSNQPQHF,TGTGCCAGCAGTTTATCACGGGCGTATGGGCGGGGAAGGAGCAATCAGCCCCAGCATTTT
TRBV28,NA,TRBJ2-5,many,CASSVPPETQYF,TGTGCCAGCAGTGTCCCCCCCGAGACCCAGTACTTC
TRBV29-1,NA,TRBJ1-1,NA,CSVEDGGVPEAFF,TGCAGCGTTGAAGATGGGGGGGTTCCTGAAGCTTTCTTT
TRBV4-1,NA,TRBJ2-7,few,CASRPGRLQSSYEQYF,TGCGCCAGCAGACCTGGACGGCTCCAAAGCTCCTACGAGCAGTACTTC
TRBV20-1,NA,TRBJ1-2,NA,CSAMGYYGYTF,TGCAGTGCTATGGGGTACTATGGCTACACCTTC
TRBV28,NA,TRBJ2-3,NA,CASRSYGTQYF,TGTGCCAGCAGGAGCTACGGTACGCAGTATTTT
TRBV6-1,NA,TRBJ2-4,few,CASGEGGLLAKNIQYF,TGTGCCAGCGGGGAGGGGGGACTTCTAGCCAAAAACATTCAGTACTTC
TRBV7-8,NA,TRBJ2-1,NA,CASSLLADSYNEQFF,TGTGCCAGCAGCTTACTAGCAGACTCCTACAATGAGCAGTTCTTC
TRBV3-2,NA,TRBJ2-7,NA,CASSHILSRTAYEQYF,TGTGCCAGCAGCCACATCCTATCTCGGACAGCCTACGAGCAGTACTTC
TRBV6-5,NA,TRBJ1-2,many,CASSYSISTARTNYGYTF,TGTGCCAGCAGTTACTCGATATCGACAGCGAGGACTAACTATGGCTACACCTTC
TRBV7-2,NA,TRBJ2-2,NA,CASTQWEGANTGELFF,TGTGCCAGCACCCAGTGGGAGGGGGCGAACACCGGGGAGCTGTTTTTT
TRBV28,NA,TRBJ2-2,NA,CASSLLGTPNTGELFF,TGTGCCAGCAGTTTACTCGGGACACCGAACACCGGGGAGCTGTTTTTT
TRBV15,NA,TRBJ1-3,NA,CATSRVPDFRTIYF,TGTGCCACCAGCAGAGTCCCCGACTTTCGCACCATATATTTT
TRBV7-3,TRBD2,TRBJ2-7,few,CASSPVAGGWYEQYF,TGTGCCAGCAGCCCGGTAGCGGGAGGATGGTACGAGCAGTACTTC
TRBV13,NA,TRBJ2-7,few,CASSPQGQRDEQYF,TGTGCCAGCAGCCCGCAGGGACAGCGGGACGAGCAGTACTTC
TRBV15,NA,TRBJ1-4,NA,CATSRANEKLFF,TGTGCCACCAGCAGAGCGAATGAAAAACTGTTTTTT
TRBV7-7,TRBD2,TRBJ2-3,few,CASSGASTDTQYF,TGTGCTAGCAGCGGGGCTTCCACAGATACGCAGTATTTT
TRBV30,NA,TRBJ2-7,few,CAWSSSSGAYEQYF,TGTGCCTGGAGTAGCTCTTCGGGAGCCTACGAGCAGTACTTC
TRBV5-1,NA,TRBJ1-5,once,CASSPGQLTGNQPQHF,TGCGCCAGCAGCCCTGGACAGCTTACTGGCAATCAGCCCCAGCATTTT
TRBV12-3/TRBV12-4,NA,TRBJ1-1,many,CASSLGTNTEAFF,TGTGCCAGCAGCTTAGGGACAAACACTGAAGCTTTCTTT
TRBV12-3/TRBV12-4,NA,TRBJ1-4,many,CASRRGIGEKLFF,TGTGCCAGCAGACGCGGAATTGGGGAAAAACTGTTTTTT
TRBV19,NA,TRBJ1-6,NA,CATGRTNNSPLHF,TGTGCCACTGGACGGACGAATAATTCACCCCTCCACTTT
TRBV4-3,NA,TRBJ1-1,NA,CASSQDPAGVNTEAFF,TGCGCCAGCAGCCAAGATCCCGCGGGGGTGAACACTGAAGCTTTCTTT
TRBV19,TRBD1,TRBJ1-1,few,CASSWTGKNTEAFF,TGTGCCAGTAGTTGGACAGGGAAAAACACTGAAGCTTTCTTT
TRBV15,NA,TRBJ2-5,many,CATSRARLAGGTQYF,TGTGCCACCAGCAGAGCGCGGCTAGCTGGAGGGACCCAGTACTTC
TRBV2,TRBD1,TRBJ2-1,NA,CASREQGAGSYNEQFF,TGTGCCAGCAGGGAACAGGGGGCCGGGTCCTACAATGAGCAGTTCTTC
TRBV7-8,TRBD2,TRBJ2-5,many,CASSLVPSGETQYF,TGTGCCAGCAGCTTAGTTCCTAGCGGAGAGACCCAGTACTTC
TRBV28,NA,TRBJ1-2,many,CASNTGGGRNGYTF,TGTGCCAGCAACACCGGGGGCGGCAGGAATGGCTACACCTTC
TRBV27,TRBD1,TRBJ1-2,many,CASSQLQGGYTF,TGTGCCAGCAGTCAATTACAGGGGGGCTACACCTTC
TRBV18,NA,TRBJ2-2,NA,CASSRTETNTGELFF,TGTGCCAGCTCACGGACAGAGACGAACACCGGGGAGCTGTTTTTT
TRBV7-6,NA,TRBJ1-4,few,CASGKLNEKLFF,TGTGCCAGCGGTAAATTAAATGAAAAACTGTTTTTT
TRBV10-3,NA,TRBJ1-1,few,CAIAARNTEAFF,TGTGCCATCGCAGCGCGGAACACTGAAGCTTTCTTT
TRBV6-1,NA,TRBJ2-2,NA,CASGTLGQLFRTGELFF,TGTGCCAGCGGGACGTTGGGACAACTTTTCCGCACCGGGGAGCTGTTTTTT
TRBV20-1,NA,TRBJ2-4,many,CSAESETGKNIQYF,TGCAGTGCAGAATCTGAGACAGGCAAAAACATTCAGTACTTC
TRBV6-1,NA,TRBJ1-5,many,CASSPRGPQPQHF,TGTGCCAGCAGTCCCCGAGGCCCCCAGCCCCAGCATTTT
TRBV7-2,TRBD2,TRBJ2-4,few,CASGSGYTNIQYF,TGTGCCAGCGGTAGCGGGTACACAAACATTCAGTACTTC
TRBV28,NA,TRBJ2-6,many,CASRGVWPQAGANVLTF,TGTGCCAGCAGAGGAGTCTGGCCCCAGGCTGGGGCCAACGTCCTGACTTTC
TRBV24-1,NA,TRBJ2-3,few,CATSGGSTDTQYF,TGTGCCACCAGTGGGGGGAGCACAGATACGCAGTATTTT
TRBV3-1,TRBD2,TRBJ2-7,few,CASSPSTSGSYEQYF,TGTGCCAGCAGCCCTTCGACTAGCGGGAGTTACGAGCAGTACTTC
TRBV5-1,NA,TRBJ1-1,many,CASSLSPRSGVGAFF,TGCGCCAGCAGCTTGAGTCCACGATCCGGGGTCGGAGCTTTCTTT
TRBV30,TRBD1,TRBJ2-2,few,CAWSLGQPDGELFF,TGTGCCTGGAGCCTGGGACAGCCGGACGGGGAGCTGTTTTTT
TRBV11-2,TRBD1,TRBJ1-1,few,CASSLEGADTEAFF,TGTGCCAGCAGTCTAGAGGGGGCGGACACTGAAGCTTTCTTT
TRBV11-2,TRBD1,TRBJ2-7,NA,CASSRTGSGTYEQYF,TGTGCCAGCAGCAGGACAGGGAGCGGAACCTACGAGCAGTACTTC
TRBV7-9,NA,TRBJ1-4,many,CASTFVTDTTNEKLFF,TGTGCCAGCACCTTCGTGACAGACACAACTAATGAAAAACTGTTTTTT
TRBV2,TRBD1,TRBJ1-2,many,CASSPHLDRGYQYGYTF,TGTGCCAGCAGCCCCCACCTAGACAGGGGGTATCAGTATGGCTACACCTTC
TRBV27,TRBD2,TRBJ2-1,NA,CASSPIAGTPLRNEQFF,TGTGCCAGCAGTCCTATAGCGGGGACTCCCCTCCGTAATGAGCAGTTCTTC
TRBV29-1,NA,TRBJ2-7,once,CSVVGSGVYVQYF,TGCAGCGTTGTGGGGTCCGGGGTCTACGTGCAGTACTTC
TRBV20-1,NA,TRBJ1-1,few,CSSFQLDTEAFF,TGCAGTTCGTTCCAGTTGGACACTGAAGCTTTCTTT
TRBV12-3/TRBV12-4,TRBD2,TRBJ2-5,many,CASSLGTSGGETQYF,TGTGCCAGCAGTCTAGGGACTAGCGGGGGGGAGACCCAGTACTTC
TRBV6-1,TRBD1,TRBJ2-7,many,CASRGTGVHDEQYF,TGTGCCAGCAGGGGGACAGGGGTACACGACGAGCAGTACTTC